These T cell receptor beta chains were read from a single sample in a study of cytomegalovirus exposure and HLA in healthy donors. The protocol was immunoSEQ multiplex PCR, while the TCRdb copy is restricted to in-frame clones and leaves out a portion. The repertoire holds roughly 80,000 clones, with roughly 83% as singletons. The specimen sequenced was PBMCs. Receptors were obtained from a woman aged 45-60 years in good health and CMV-seronegative. The CDR3 runs from the conserved cysteine through the conserved F or W. The order of the fields is clone size, V gene, D gene, J gene, CDR3 DNA, CDR3 protein. D genes are given only for firm matches. Rows give clone size only sometimes, using once, few, many, or a class for an expanded clone.

.	TRBV19	.	TRBJ1-2	TGTGCCAGTAGTGGAGCACAAGCTAACTATGGCTACACCTTC	CASSGAQANYGYTF
.	TRBV6-1	.	TRBJ2-5	TGTGCCAGCAGTGAAATGTCCCAGGAGACCCAGTACTTC	CASSEMSQETQYF
.	TRBV6-1	TRBD1	TRBJ2-7	TGTGCCAGCTCGCTACAGGGGATGAACGAGCAGTACTTC	CASSLQGMNEQYF
.	TRBV27	TRBD2	TRBJ2-1	TGTGCCAGCTCCCCTCGCAGGGAGGGGACCCCGGAGCAGTTCTTC	CASSPRREGTPEQFF
.	TRBV7-3	TRBD2	TRBJ2-1	TGTGCCAGCAGCTTATCGGCCCAGCGGGAGGAATACAATGAGCAGTTCTTC	CASSLSAQREEYNEQFF
few	TRBV28	TRBD2	TRBJ2-7	TGTGCCAGCAGTTGGCTAGCGGGGATGATAGGGAACGAGCAGTACTTC	CASSWLAGMIGNEQYF
few	TRBV2	.	TRBJ1-1	TGTGCCAGCAGGGTGGCCGATCTGAACACTGAAGCTTTCTTT	CASRVADLNTEAFF
.	TRBV5-4	.	TRBJ2-7	TGTGCCAGCAGCTTAGGAGGCCCCTCCTACGAGCAGTACTTC	CASSLGGPSYEQYF
.	TRBV25-1	.	TRBJ2-3	TGTGCCAGCAGTGAGAGACAGGACACAGATACGCAGTATTTT	CASSERQDTDTQYF
.	TRBV19	.	TRBJ1-5	TGTGCCAGTAAATGGCGGGCGGATAATAGCAATCAGCCCCAGCATTTT	CASKWRADNSNQPQHF
.	TRBV14	.	TRBJ2-3	TGTGCCAGCAGCCAAGGGAGGCAGAGGGGGTTGTATTTT	CASSQGRQRGLYF
.	TRBV7-9	TRBD1	TRBJ1-1	TGTGCCAGCAGCGTACAGGGGGCTGGAACTGAAGCTTTCTTT	CASSVQGAGTEAFF
.	TRBV10-3	.	TRBJ1-1	TGTGCCATCAGGAAGGTGGAGGGGACTGAAGCTTTCTTT	CAIRKVEGTEAFF
.	TRBV2	.	TRBJ2-7	TGTGCCAGCATAAGTAGTAGCTTTAGCTCCTACGAGCAGTACTTC	CASISSSFSSYEQYF
.	TRBV27	.	TRBJ2-1	TGTGCCAGCAGTTTGGCTAGCGTCTCCTACAATGAGCAGTTCTTC	CASSLASVSYNEQFF
.	TRBV11-3	.	TRBJ2-3	TGTGCCAGCAGCTTAGGAGGCCAGGGCAGAGATACGCAGTATTTT	CASSLGGQGRDTQYF
.	TRBV10-2	.	TRBJ2-1	TGCGCCAGCAGGTCCCCACTTCGCCCTAGTGGGCGGGAAAACAATGAGCAGTTCTTC	CASRSPLRPSGRENNEQFF
few	TRBV9	TRBD1	TRBJ2-1	TGTGCCAGCAGCCCCCGGGACAGGGGGAATGAGCAGTTCTTC	CASSPRDRGNEQFF
.	TRBV6-1	TRBD1	TRBJ2-1	TGTGCCAGCTCGGAATGGACAGGGTCGATCTTC	CASSEWTGSIF
.	TRBV6-6	.	TRBJ1-1	TGTGCCAGCACGGGACAAGTATCGCCTGAAGCTTTCTTT	CASTGQVSPEAFF
.	TRBV18	.	TRBJ2-3	TGTGCCAGCTCACCACCGACGGGAGATACGCAGTATTTT	CASSPPTGDTQYF
.	TRBV2	TRBD1	TRBJ2-1	TGTGCCAGCCGAAGACAGGGTGGGGATGAGCAGTTCTTC	CASRRQGGDEQFF
once	TRBV2	TRBD1	TRBJ1-6	TGTGCCAGCACAGGGGGAAAAGGGTCACCCCTCCACTTT	CASTGGKGSPLHF
.	TRBV9	.	TRBJ2-1	TGTGCCAGCAGCGTAGATTACAGGGGAGGCAGGAATGAGCAGTTCTTC	CASSVDYRGGRNEQFF
.	TRBV21-1	.	TRBJ2-7	TGTGCCAAGTACGCCGGGACAGGGGGGAGGGACTACGAGCAGTACTTC	CAKYAGTGGRDYEQYF
.	TRBV19	.	TRBJ1-5	TGTGCCAGTAGTATAGGGTGGGCAGGCACTCATCGGCAGCCCCAGCATTTT	CASSIGWAGTHRQPQHF
.	TRBV19	.	TRBJ1-5	TGTGCCAGTACGACACCTGGGGGGAAGCAGCCCCAGCATTTT	CASTTPGGKQPQHF
few	TRBV14	TRBD2	TRBJ2-3	TGTGCCAGCAGCGCCCCCGGGGGGTCCATCGCGGATACGCAGTATTTT	CASSAPGGSIADTQYF
.	TRBV28	.	TRBJ1-2	TGTGCCAGCAGAGACACCCCGCAGTATGGCTACACCTTC	CASRDTPQYGYTF
.	TRBV6-5	.	TRBJ2-5	TGTGCCAGCAGTGGTCCTGAGCGAACGCAAGAGACCCAGTACTTC	CASSGPERTQETQYF
.	TRBV4-1	TRBD2	TRBJ2-1	TGCGCCAGCAGCCAAGCTCCTAGCGGGAGGGATGAGCAGTTCTTC	CASSQAPSGRDEQFF
.	TRBV21-1	.	TRBJ1-6	TGTGCCAGCAGCAAAGAGAAGGGACAGGGTTTTGTCTATAATTCACCCCTCCACTTT	CASSKEKGQGFVYNSPLHF
.	TRBV4-1	.	TRBJ2-7	TGCGCCAGCAGCCAAGAAACCCCGAACCCATCGTACGAGCAGTACTTC	CASSQETPNPSYEQYF
once	TRBV5-1	TRBD2	TRBJ2-5	TGCGCCAGCAGGCTAGCGGGACAAGAGACCCAGTACTTC	CASRLAGQETQYF
.	TRBV7-3	TRBD2	TRBJ2-1	TGTGCCAGCAGCTTTATAGCGGGAGTGGGGAATGAGCAGTTCTTC	CASSFIAGVGNEQFF
.	TRBV11-2	TRBD1	TRBJ1-2	TGTGCCAGCAGCCGGGACAGTTTCTATGGCTACACCTTC	CASSRDSFYGYTF
.	TRBV5-1	TRBD2	TRBJ2-7	TGCGCCAGCAGCTTGGCCCTAGCGGGAGAGAGCGAGCAGTACTTC	CASSLALAGESEQYF
.	TRBV29-1	TRBD2	TRBJ2-3	TGCAGCGTAGGACTAGCGGGGAGCACAGATACGCAGTATTTT	CSVGLAGSTDTQYF
.	TRBV2	TRBD1	TRBJ2-1	TGTGCCAGCAGTGCTGGACAGGGGTTTAATGAGCAGTTCTTC	CASSAGQGFNEQFF
.	TRBV27	.	TRBJ2-1	TGTGCCAGCAGTCCATACCCGAGCTCCTACAATGAGCAGTTCTTC	CASSPYPSSYNEQFF
.	TRBV28	TRBD1	TRBJ1-1	TGTGCCAGCAGTCCCTGGACAGGCTTGGGAGCTTTCTTT	CASSPWTGLGAFF
.	TRBV7-9	.	TRBJ1-2	TGTGCCAGCAGCTTAGGACAGAACTATGGCTACACCTTC	CASSLGQNYGYTF
.	TRBV5-4	.	TRBJ2-1	TGTGCCAGCAGCTTGACCGGGAGTGAATTCTACAATGAGCAGTTCTTC	CASSLTGSEFYNEQFF
few	TRBV18	.	TRBJ2-1	TGTGCCAGCTCACCGTCCGGTACCTACAATGAGCAGTTCTTC	CASSPSGTYNEQFF